A selection of T cell receptor beta chains follows, all from one sample in a study of beta chain features in type 1 diabetes. This table comes from immunoSEQ multiplex PCR, and its TCRdb copy is limited to in-frame clones, with some not included. The table has 390,000 or so clones, approximately 15% seen once. Sequencing input: naive CD4+ T cells from blood. The source of these receptors is a man aged 25-45 years in good health. CDR3s include the opening cysteine and the closing phenylalanine or tryptophan. The order of the fields is V gene, clone size, D gene, J gene, CDR3 protein, CDR3 DNA. A D gene is named only where the DNA matches it firmly. The size of a clone is reported for some rows only, either as once, few or many, or as a class for expanded clones.

V: TRBV6-5; size: -; D: -; J: TRBJ2-5; CDR3: CASRTAGGETQYF; DNA: TGTGCCAGCAGAACTGCGGGTGGTGAGACCCAGTACTTC
V: TRBV19; size: -; D: -; J: TRBJ2-1; CDR3: CASSISQGEQFF; DNA: TGTGCCAGTAGTATATCCCAGGGTGAGCAGTTCTTC
V: TRBV19; size: few; D: -; J: TRBJ2-3; CDR3: CASSIEQTTDTQYF; DNA: TGTGCCAGTAGTATAGAACAGACCACAGATACGCAGTATTTT
V: TRBV19; size: -; D: -; J: TRBJ2-1; CDR3: CASSRTVKLKNEQFF; DNA: TGTGCCAGTAGTAGGACAGTCAAGTTAAAGAATGAGCAGTTCTTC
V: TRBV23-1; size: -; D: TRBD2; J: TRBJ2-1; CDR3: CASSPRTSHNEQFF; DNA: TGCGCCAGCAGTCCCAGGACTAGTCACAATGAGCAGTTCTTC
V: TRBV27; size: few; D: TRBD1; J: TRBJ2-5; CDR3: CASSDWTGPQETQYF; DNA: TGTGCCAGCAGCGACTGGACAGGTCCCCAAGAGACCCAGTACTTC
V: TRBV7-2; size: -; D: TRBD2; J: TRBJ2-1; CDR3: CASSSSGRPGEQFF; DNA: TGTGCCAGCAGCTCTAGCGGGAGACCTGGTGAGCAGTTCTTC
V: TRBV14; size: few; D: TRBD1; J: TRBJ2-7; CDR3: CASSQDPGDRAEQYF; DNA: TGTGCCAGCAGCCAAGATCCGGGGGACAGGGCCGAGCAGTACTTC
V: TRBV4-3; size: -; D: -; J: TRBJ1-5; CDR3: CASSQDRGSQPQHF; DNA: TGCGCCAGCAGCCAGGACAGAGGAAGTCAGCCCCAGCATTTT
V: TRBV4-3; size: few; D: TRBD1; J: TRBJ1-2; CDR3: CASSQDPRDSYGYTF; DNA: TGCGCCAGCAGCCAAGATCCCCGGGACAGCTATGGCTACACCTTC
V: TRBV6-5; size: few; D: TRBD1; J: TRBJ1-4; CDR3: CASRGTGINEKLFF; DNA: TGTGCCAGCAGAGGGACAGGGATTAATGAAAAACTGTTTTTT
V: TRBV4-3; size: few; D: TRBD2; J: TRBJ2-7; CDR3: CASSPRLAGAYEQYF; DNA: TGCGCCAGCAGCCCCCGACTAGCGGGAGCCTACGAGCAGTACTTC
V: TRBV29-1; size: few; D: -; J: TRBJ1-4; CDR3: CSVEVPGVNEKLFF; DNA: TGCAGCGTTGAAGTCCCGGGGGTTAATGAAAAACTGTTTTTT
V: TRBV29-1; size: -; D: TRBD2; J: TRBJ2-1; CDR3: CSAGGLANNEQFF; DNA: TGCAGCGCCGGGGGACTAGCGAACAATGAGCAGTTCTTC
V: TRBV4-3; size: -; D: TRBD2; J: TRBJ2-3; CDR3: CASSQEGTSAPDTQYF; DNA: TGCGCCAGCAGCCAAGAGGGGACTAGCGCCCCGGATACGCAGTATTTT
V: TRBV29-1; size: -; D: TRBD2; J: TRBJ2-3; CDR3: CSVLPGGTDTQYF; DNA: TGCAGCGTCCTTCCGGGGGGAACAGATACGCAGTATTTT
V: TRBV7-2; size: -; D: -; J: TRBJ2-2; CDR3: CASTLRGIRNTGELFF; DNA: TGTGCCAGCACCCTACGGGGGATTCGGAACACCGGGGAGCTGTTTTTT
V: TRBV23-1; size: -; D: -; J: TRBJ2-2; CDR3: CASSQSKSDANTGELFF; DNA: TGCGCCAGCAGTCAATCGAAGTCAGACGCGAACACCGGGGAGCTGTTTTTT
V: TRBV28; size: -; D: -; J: TRBJ2-5; CDR3: CASSLGREETQYF; DNA: TGTGCCAGCAGTTTAGGCCGTGAAGAGACCCAGTACTTC
V: TRBV10-3; size: few; D: TRBD2; J: TRBJ2-1; CDR3: CAISTGLAGAEQFF; DNA: TGTGCCATCAGTACAGGACTAGCGGGAGCTGAGCAGTTCTTC